This TCR beta chain was recorded in a study of shared clonotypes between healthy human individuals. Naive CD8 cells lacked CD45RO, underwent positive selection for CCR7 and left out terminally differentiated effector memory CD45RA+ cells. Study results and limitations: Across a handful of donors, naive CD4 shared about 5%, naive CD8 3.5% to 4%, memory CD4 roughly 2.2%, memory CD8 around 0.36%. Only blood was sampled; tissue repertoires likely differ.

Samples underwent the assay at deep level. This table comes from immunoSEQ multiplex PCR, and its TCRdb copy is limited to in-frame clones, with some not included. The sample has 1.5 million to 2.5 million clones, about 95% seen once; the top ten hold under 1.5%. In the case of this clone: Its target is unknown.

Trimming cost V 2 bases and J 0 bases, with 10 bases left between them. The CDR3 sequence is 15 residues long. The V gene's germline CDR1 is MGHRA and CDR2 YSYEKL. This chain connects TRBV4-1 to TRBJ1-1; D gene unclear. Sequenced input: naive CD8+ T cells sorted from blood. The clonotype originates from a young man in good health. The CDR3 spells CASSQKEGLNTEAFF. CDR3 DNA: TGCGCCAGCAGCCAAAAGGAAGGATTGAACACTGAAGCTTTCTTT.